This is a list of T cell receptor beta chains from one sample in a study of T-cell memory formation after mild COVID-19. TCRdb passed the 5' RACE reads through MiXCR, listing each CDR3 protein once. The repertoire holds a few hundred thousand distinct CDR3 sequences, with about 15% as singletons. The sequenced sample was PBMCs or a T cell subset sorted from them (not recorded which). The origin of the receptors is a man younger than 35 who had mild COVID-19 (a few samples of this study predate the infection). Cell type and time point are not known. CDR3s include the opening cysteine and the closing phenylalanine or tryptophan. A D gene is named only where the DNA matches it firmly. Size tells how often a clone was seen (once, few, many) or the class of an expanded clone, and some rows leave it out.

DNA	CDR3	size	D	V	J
TGCGCCAGCAGCCATCGAGGGGGCGATCTGGACACCGGGGAGCTGTTTTTT	CASSHRGGDLDTGELFF	few	TRBD1	TRBV4-1	TRBJ2-2
TGTGCCAGCAGCTCACGGACAGGCCCTAATGAAAAACTGTTTTTT	CASSSRTGPNEKLFF	few	TRBD1	TRBV5-6	TRBJ1-4
TGCGCCAGCAAATCGAGGCAGGCCCCCACAGATACGCAGTATTTT	CASKSRQAPTDTQYF	once	NA	TRBV4-3	TRBJ2-3
TGTGCCAGCAAGACTCCGGAACTTAACAATGAGCAGTTCTTC	CASKTPELNNEQFF	many	NA	TRBV7-2	TRBJ2-1
TGTGCCAGCAGCGCTCTAGACACTGAAGCTTTCTTT	CASSALDTEAFF	NA	NA	TRBV9	TRBJ1-1
TGTGCCAGCAGCTTCGCCTCGGGCGAGACCCAGTACTTC	CASSFASGETQYF	few	NA	TRBV7-9	TRBJ2-5
TGTGCCAGCACCTCCTATAATTCACCCCTCCACTTT	CASTSYNSPLHF	many	NA	TRBV5-6	TRBJ1-6
TGTGCCAGCAGGTCCGGGACTAGCGGGGCCAATGAGCAGTTCTTC	CASRSGTSGANEQFF	many	TRBD2	TRBV12-3/TRBV12-4	TRBJ2-1
TGTGCCATCAGCGGACAGCACTCCGGGGAGCTGTTTTTT	CAISGQHSGELFF	NA	NA	TRBV10-3	TRBJ2-2
TGCGCCAGCAGCTTGGCTCCTAGCGGAACGGACGGGGAGCTGTTTTTT	CASSLAPSGTDGELFF	NA	TRBD2	TRBV5-1	TRBJ2-2
TGCAGTGCTAGGACTCGGACAGACAATGAGCAGTTCTTC	CSARTRTDNEQFF	few	NA	TRBV20-1	TRBJ2-1
TGTGCCAGCAGCCCCAGGGGGCTGTACGAGCAGTACTTC	CASSPRGLYEQYF	few	TRBD1	TRBV6-5	TRBJ2-7
TGCAGCGTTGGACGTCGGCAGGGCTATGGCTACACCTTC	CSVGRRQGYGYTF	NA	NA	TRBV29-1	TRBJ1-2
TGTGCCAGCAGTCCTCCTCGGGGGGGAAAAGGCACTGAAGCTTTCTTT	CASSPPRGGKGTEAFF	few	NA	TRBV28	TRBJ1-1
TGTGCCAGCAGCCCCGCCACCGAGCAGTACTTC	CASSPATEQYF	few	NA	TRBV13	TRBJ2-7
TGTGCCAGCAGCACCGTACGGGGTTTAACCGGGGAGCTGTTTTTT	CASSTVRGLTGELFF	NA	NA	TRBV11-2	TRBJ2-2
TGTGCCAGCAGCCGGGACAGGGCGGTAGATACGCAGTATTTT	CASSRDRAVDTQYF	few	TRBD1	TRBV7-8	TRBJ2-3
TGTGCCAGCAGCTTCCCCAGCGGGGGGGCAGAAGATACGCAGTATTTT	CASSFPSGGAEDTQYF	NA	TRBD2	TRBV5-6	TRBJ2-3
TGTGCCAGCAGCGTAGCTGGAGGAAACCAAGAGACCCAGTACTTC	CASSVAGGNQETQYF	many	NA	TRBV9	TRBJ2-5
TGCGCCAGCAGCTTGCTTCTGGGCCAAGAGACCCAGTACTTC	CASSLLLGQETQYF	NA	NA	TRBV5-1	TRBJ2-5
TGTGCCAGCAGCGTTTGGGATGGGGAGGACATGAACACTGAAGCTTTCTTT	CASSVWDGEDMNTEAFF	few	NA	TRBV9	TRBJ1-1
TGTGCCAGCAGCCTGCTAGGGTCGTTGGAGACCCAGTACTTC	CASSLLGSLETQYF	NA	NA	TRBV3-1	TRBJ2-5
TGTGCCAGCAGACTTTCCCCGGGACAGGCGATCGAGACCCAGTACTTC	CASRLSPGQAIETQYF	few	TRBD1	TRBV5-6	TRBJ2-5
TGTGCCAGCAGCCGACTAGCGGGGGGATACAATGAGCAGTTCTTC	CASSRLAGGYNEQFF	many	TRBD2	TRBV28	TRBJ2-1
TGTGCCAGCAGGTCATCGGCGGGGCTGAACACTGAAGCTTTCTTT	CASRSSAGLNTEAFF	NA	NA	TRBV28	TRBJ1-1
TGTGCCAGCAGCCACCACCTTTTCTCTAGCGGGGAGAACACCGGGGAGCTGTTTTTT	CASSHHLFSSGENTGELFF	NA	TRBD2	TRBV6-2/TRBV6-3	TRBJ2-2
TGTGCCAGCAGTTTGCTGAGCGGGGGGCCGACCTACGAGCAGTACTTC	CASSLLSGGPTYEQYF	NA	TRBD2	TRBV12-3/TRBV12-4	TRBJ2-7
TGTGCCACGGGACAATACAATGAGCAGTTCTTC	CATGQYNEQFF	few	NA	TRBV24-1	TRBJ2-1
TGTGCCAGCAGCTTGCATCGGGCGAGGGAAGCTTTCTTT	CASSLHRAREAFF	NA	NA	TRBV5-6	TRBJ1-1
TGCGCCAGCAGCCTGGGACTTTCGAACACCGGGGAGCTGTTTTTT	CASSLGLSNTGELFF	few	NA	TRBV4-1	TRBJ2-2
TGCAGCGTGGCGGCAGATACGCAGTATTTT	CSVAADTQYF	NA	NA	TRBV29-1	TRBJ2-3
TGCGCCAGCAGGACACCAGCGGGGACTATGATGGGGACGCAGTATTTT	CASRTPAGTMMGTQYF	NA	TRBD2	TRBV5-1	TRBJ2-3
TGTGCCAGCAGTTACTCGGGGGGAGATTCACCCCTCCACTTT	CASSYSGGDSPLHF	NA	NA	TRBV6-5	TRBJ1-6
TGTGCCAGCAGCCAAGCGGGGGAAGTTACATTT	CASSQAGEVTF	few	NA	TRBV14	TRBJ1-1
TGCAGCGTTGAAGATCTTCAGGGGGTCTATGGCTACACCTTC	CSVEDLQGVYGYTF	NA	TRBD1	TRBV29-1	TRBJ1-2
TGTGCCAGCAGATCCGGGAATAACGCTGAAGCTTTCTTT	CASRSGNNAEAFF	many	NA	TRBV12-3/TRBV12-4	TRBJ1-1
TGTGCCAGCAGCCGAGGGACCAGGGTTTCGGAGCAGTTCTTC	CASSRGTRVSEQFF	few	NA	TRBV7-2	TRBJ2-1
TGTGCTAGTGGTTTGGGTAACTATGGCTACACCTTC	CASGLGNYGYTF	NA	NA	TRBV12-5	TRBJ1-2
TGCAGCGTTTACAAATGGGACTCCACAGATACGCAGTATTTT	CSVYKWDSTDTQYF	few	NA	TRBV29-1	TRBJ2-3
TGTGCCAGCAGCGTACCCCGACAGCGCGGTGTTAACACGGATACGCAGTATTTT	CASSVPRQRGVNTDTQYF	few	NA	TRBV7-9	TRBJ2-3
TGTGCCAGCAGTTACGACCAAGGGGGCCCAGCCTACAATGAGCAGTTCTTC	CASSYDQGGPAYNEQFF	NA	TRBD1	TRBV6-2/TRBV6-3	TRBJ2-1
TGTGCCACCAGCAGAGATCCCACGGGACTAGCGGGGGGCACGCAGTTCTTC	CATSRDPTGLAGGTQFF	few	TRBD2	TRBV15	TRBJ2-1
TGTGCCAGCAGTGTCCGTACTACCGGGGAGCTGTTTTTT	CASSVRTTGELFF	NA	NA	TRBV2	TRBJ2-2
TGTGCCACCCGGACAGACTACAATGAGCAGTTCTTC	CATRTDYNEQFF	once	NA	TRBV6-5	TRBJ2-1
TGTGCCAGCACTCCTTCTGGGGGGGACACCGGGGAGCTGTTTTTT	CASTPSGGDTGELFF	many	TRBD2	TRBV12-3/TRBV12-4	TRBJ2-2
TGTGCCAGCAGTTATGGCCCCCCGACAGGGGCGAACTATGGCTACACCTTC	CASSYGPPTGANYGYTF	once	TRBD1	TRBV6-5	TRBJ1-2
TGCGCCAGCAGCCAAGAGCCGCGGGGTAATGAGCAGTTCTTC	CASSQEPRGNEQFF	NA	NA	TRBV4-1	TRBJ2-1
TGCAGTGCTAGACCCCCCGACAGGGGAACCGAGACCCAGTACTTC	CSARPPDRGTETQYF	few	TRBD1	TRBV20-1	TRBJ2-5
TGTGCCAGCAGCAAAGGCCGGGGGGCAGCCACTGGAAACACCATATATTTT	CASSKGRGAATGNTIYF	NA	NA	TRBV11-2	TRBJ1-3
TGTGCCAGCAGCCAAAACCTACTCACAGGTGCAATCCACCTCAGGAACACTGAAGCTTTCTTT	CASSQNLLTGAIHLRNTEAFF	NA	NA	TRBV3-1	TRBJ1-1
TGCAGTGCCGCCGCGGGTGAACAGGGTGGTAATTCACCCCTCCACTTT	CSAAAGEQGGNSPLHF	few	NA	TRBV20-1	TRBJ1-6
TGTGCCAGTGCGGACAGGGCCTTTGTAAAACTGTTTTTT	CASADRAFVKLFF	once	TRBD1	TRBV19	TRBJ1-4